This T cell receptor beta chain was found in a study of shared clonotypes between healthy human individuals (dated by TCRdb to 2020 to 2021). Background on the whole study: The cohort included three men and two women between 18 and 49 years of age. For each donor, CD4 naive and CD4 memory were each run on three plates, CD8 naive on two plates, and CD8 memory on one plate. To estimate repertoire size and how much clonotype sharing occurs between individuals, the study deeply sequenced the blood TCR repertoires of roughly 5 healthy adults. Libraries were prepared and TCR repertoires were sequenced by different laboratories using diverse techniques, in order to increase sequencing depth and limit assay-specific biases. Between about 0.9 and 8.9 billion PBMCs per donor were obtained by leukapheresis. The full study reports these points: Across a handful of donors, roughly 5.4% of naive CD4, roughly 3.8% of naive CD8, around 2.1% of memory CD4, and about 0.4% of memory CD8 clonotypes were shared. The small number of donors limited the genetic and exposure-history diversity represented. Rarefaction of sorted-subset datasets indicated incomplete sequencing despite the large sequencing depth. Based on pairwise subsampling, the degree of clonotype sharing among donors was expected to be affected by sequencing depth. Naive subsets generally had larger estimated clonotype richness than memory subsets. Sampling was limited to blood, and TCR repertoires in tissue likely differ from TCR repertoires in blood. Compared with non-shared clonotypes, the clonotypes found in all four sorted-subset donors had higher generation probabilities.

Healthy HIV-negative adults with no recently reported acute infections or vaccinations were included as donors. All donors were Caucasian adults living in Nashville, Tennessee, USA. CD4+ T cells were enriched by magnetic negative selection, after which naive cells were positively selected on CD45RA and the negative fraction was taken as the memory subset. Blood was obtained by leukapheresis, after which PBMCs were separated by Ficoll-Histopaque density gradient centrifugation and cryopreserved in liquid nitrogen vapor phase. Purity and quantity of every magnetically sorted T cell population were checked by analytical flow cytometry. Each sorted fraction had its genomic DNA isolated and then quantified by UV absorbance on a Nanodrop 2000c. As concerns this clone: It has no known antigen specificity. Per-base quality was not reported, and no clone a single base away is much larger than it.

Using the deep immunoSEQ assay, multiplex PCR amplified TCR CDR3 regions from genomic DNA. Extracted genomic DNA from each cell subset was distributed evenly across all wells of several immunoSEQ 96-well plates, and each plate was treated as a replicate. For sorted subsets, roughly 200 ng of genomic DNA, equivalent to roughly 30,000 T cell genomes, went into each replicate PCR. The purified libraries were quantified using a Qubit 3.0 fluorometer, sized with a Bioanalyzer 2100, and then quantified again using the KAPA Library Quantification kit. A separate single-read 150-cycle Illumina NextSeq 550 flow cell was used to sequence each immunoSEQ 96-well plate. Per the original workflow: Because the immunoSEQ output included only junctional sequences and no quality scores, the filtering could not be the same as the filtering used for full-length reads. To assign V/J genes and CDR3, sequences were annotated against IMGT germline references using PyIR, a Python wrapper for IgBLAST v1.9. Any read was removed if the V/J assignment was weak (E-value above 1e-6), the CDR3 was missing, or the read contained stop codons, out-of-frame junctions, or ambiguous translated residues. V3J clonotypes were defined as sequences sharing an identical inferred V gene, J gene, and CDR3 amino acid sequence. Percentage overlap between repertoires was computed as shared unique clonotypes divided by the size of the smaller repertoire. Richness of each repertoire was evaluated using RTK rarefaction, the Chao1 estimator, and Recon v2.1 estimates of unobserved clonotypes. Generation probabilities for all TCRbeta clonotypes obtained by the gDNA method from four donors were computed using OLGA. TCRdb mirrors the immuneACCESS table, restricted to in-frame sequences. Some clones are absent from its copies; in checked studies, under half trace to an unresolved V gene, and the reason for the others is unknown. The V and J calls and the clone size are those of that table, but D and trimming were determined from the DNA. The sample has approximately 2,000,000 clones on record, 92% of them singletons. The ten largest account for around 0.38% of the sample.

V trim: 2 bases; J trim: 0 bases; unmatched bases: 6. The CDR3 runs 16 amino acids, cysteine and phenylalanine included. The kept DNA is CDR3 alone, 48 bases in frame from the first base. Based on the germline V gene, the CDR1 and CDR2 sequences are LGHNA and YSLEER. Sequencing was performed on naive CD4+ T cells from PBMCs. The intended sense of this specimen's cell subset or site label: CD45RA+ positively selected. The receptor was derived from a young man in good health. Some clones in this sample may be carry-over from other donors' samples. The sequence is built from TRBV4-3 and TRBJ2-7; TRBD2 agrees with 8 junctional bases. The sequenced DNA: TGCGCCAGCAGCCAAACGATAGCGGGGCTCTCCTACGAGCAGTACTTC. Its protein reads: CASSQTIAGLSYEQYF.